Ten or more counts support the clone carrying this TCR beta chain. No antigen is known for it. The data derive from a study of spatial heterogeneity in lung cancer. Study context: Each time, sequencing found more beta-chain sequences than alpha-chain sequences. An average of more than ten raw reads was observed per unique TCR and UMI combination.

CDR3 size: 14 residues. Germline values: CDR1 KGHDR, CDR2 SFDVKD. V lost 12 bases, J lost 3 bases, and 17 bases lay in between. TCRdb independently ran MiXCR on the 5' RACE reads; one entry per CDR3 protein. Of roughly 70,000 distinct CDR3 sequences in the sample, 10% to 15% were seen once. Time point defined: sample taken at primary tumor resection. Frozen PBMC, nontumor lung or tumor provided whole RNA, which was sequenced unsorted. Study observations and caveats: Ubiquitous, expanded tumor-derived TCRs were more frequently observed in blood at resection than at follow-up.

V gene TRBV24-1 combines with J gene TRBJ2-1; no definite D call. The clonotype comes from a male donor with early-stage non-small cell lung cancer. Sequenced material: PBMCs, taken at surgery. The chain's CDR3 is CAPGYAFNYNEQFF. The CDR3 DNA is TGTGCCCCCGGATACGCTTTTAACTACAATGAGCAGTTCTTC.